The clone carrying this T cell receptor (beta chain) showed up just once. Its matching antigen is unknown. The CDR3 spans 15 residues. Per the germline V gene, CDR1 is SEHNR and CDR2 is FQNEAQ (reference sequence). Trimming at V came to 6 bases and at J to 4 bases, leaving 11 bases not matched to a gene. The sample is drawn from a study of Graves' ophthalmopathy and Graves' hyperthyroidism. Overall study results and limits: Sensitivity reached roughly 71% and specificity approximately 78% when the model predicted ophthalmopathy progression. A classifier, a 13-signature model, separated ophthalmopathy from stable hyperthyroidism with roughly 86% sensitivity and around 83% specificity. Blood samples also showed most expanded thyroid clonotypes exceeding 0.001 frequency.

The authors amplified TCR beta CDR3 regions from RNA transcripts. Second-round multiplex PCR came after first-round RT-PCR with HTBI primers. In TCRdb, the multiplex PCR reads were re-called with MiXCR into one record per CDR3 protein. This table holds 650,000 to 900,000 distinct CDR3 sequences, roughly two fifths found once. V usage is TRBV7-9 and J usage is TRBJ2-7, with 8 bases fitting TRBD1. What was sequenced was peripheral blood. The sequence was obtained from an adult man with Graves' ophthalmopathy. This chain's CDR3 is CASSYFQGAPYEQYF. The CDR3 bases are TGTGCCAGCAGTTACTTTCAGGGGGCGCCTTACGAGCAGTACTTC.